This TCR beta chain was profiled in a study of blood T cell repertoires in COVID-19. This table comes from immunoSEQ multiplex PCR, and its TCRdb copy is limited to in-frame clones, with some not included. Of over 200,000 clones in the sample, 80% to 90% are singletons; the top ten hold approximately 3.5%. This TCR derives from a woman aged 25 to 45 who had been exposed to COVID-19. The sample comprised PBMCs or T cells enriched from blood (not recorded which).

The CDR3 bases are TGTGCCAGCAGCTTGGACAGGGAGAACTACGAGCAGTACTTC. This gives the protein CASSLDRENYEQYF. The J gene is TRBJ2-7, the V gene TRBV5-4, with a possible D match to TRBD1 (6 bases). The germline V gene has CDR1 SGHNT and CDR2 YYREEE (reference sequence). The CDR3 totals 14 residues. With 0 bases removed from V and 3 bases from J, the gap between germline ends came to 10 bases.